These T cell receptor beta chains were read from a single sample in a study of breast tumors, draining lymph nodes, adjacent tissues. TCRdb re-derived calls from the multiplex PCR reads in MiXCR, one entry per CDR3 protein. The sample lists about 21,000 distinct CDR3 sequences, around 50% occurring once. Sequenced input: breast tumor tissue. These TCRs come from a female donor with breast cancer. Some clones in this sample may be carry-over from other donors' samples. CDR3s include the opening cysteine and the closing phenylalanine or tryptophan. The D gene is left open where the match is weak. Rows may omit the clone size; those that give it use once, few, many or a size class.

CDR3 length,D gene,J gene,clone size,V gene,CDR3 DNA,CDR3 protein
14,.,TRBJ2-3,many,TRBV6-2/TRBV6-3,TGTGCCAGCAGTTACGAAGGCCCCACAGATACGCAGTATTTT,CASSYEGPTDTQYF
14,TRBD1,TRBJ1-6,.,TRBV7-8,TGTGCCAGCAGCCTGGGACAGTCGAGGTCACCCCTCCACTTT,CASSLGQSRSPLHF
13,.,TRBJ1-3,.,TRBV11-3,TGTGCCAGCAGCGGGGGTACGGGAAACACCATATATTTT,CASSGGTGNTIYF
11,TRBD1,TRBJ2-7,medium-sized,TRBV20-1,TGCAGTGCTAAGGACAGGGATGAGCAGTACTTC,CSAKDRDEQYF
12,.,TRBJ2-5,many,TRBV20-1,TGCAGTGCAGGGACAAGCCAAGAGACCCAGTACTTC,CSAGTSQETQYF
14,TRBD1,TRBJ1-2,.,TRBV2,TGTGCCAGCAGTCCGGGACAGGGGGCGCTTGGCTACACCTTC,CASSPGQGALGYTF
13,.,TRBJ1-2,.,TRBV2,TGTGCCAGCAGTGAAACTAGAGGAAATGGCTACACCTTC,CASSETRGNGYTF
14,.,TRBJ1-2,medium-sized,TRBV4-2,TGTGCCAGCAGCCAAGCAAACGGTAACTATGGCTACACCTTC,CASSQANGNYGYTF
15,TRBD1,TRBJ2-7,.,TRBV20-1,TGCAGTGCTAGAGAGGGGACAGGGACCCGTGACGAGCAGTACTTC,CSAREGTGTRDEQYF
12,.,TRBJ2-5,.,TRBV30,TGTGCCTGGAGTGTATGGTTAGGGCCCCAGTACTTC,CAWSVWLGPQYF
16,TRBD2,TRBJ2-3,many,TRBV10-3,TGTGCCATCAGTAGCGGGGGGGCCCTGGGTCCCGATACGCAGTATTTT,CAISSGGALGPDTQYF
16,TRBD2,TRBJ2-7,medium-sized,TRBV7-8,TGTGCCAGCAGCTTTTTTGCGGGGGAGAGCTCCTACGAGCAGTACTTC,CASSFFAGESSYEQYF
14,.,TRBJ2-7,.,TRBV11-2,TGTGCCAGCAGCTTAGTAAGAGGTGGGAACGAGCAGTACTTC,CASSLVRGGNEQYF
16,.,TRBJ1-3,.,TRBV6-4,TGTGCCAGCAGTGATGGGACACATCCCTCTGGAAACACCATATATTTT,CASSDGTHPSGNTIYF
13,TRBD1,TRBJ1-5,.,TRBV20-1,TGCAGTGCTTCTCCGGGACAGGGACAGCCCCAGCATTTT,CSASPGQGQPQHF